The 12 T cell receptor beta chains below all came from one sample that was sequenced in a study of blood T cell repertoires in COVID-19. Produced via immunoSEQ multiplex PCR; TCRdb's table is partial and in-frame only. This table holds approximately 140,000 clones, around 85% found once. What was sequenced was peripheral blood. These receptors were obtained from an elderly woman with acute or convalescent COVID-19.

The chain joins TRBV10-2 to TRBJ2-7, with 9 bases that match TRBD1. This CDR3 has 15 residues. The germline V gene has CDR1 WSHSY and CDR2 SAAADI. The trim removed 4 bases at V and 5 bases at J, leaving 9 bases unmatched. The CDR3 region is CASSVRRQGGHEQYF. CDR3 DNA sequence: TGCGCCAGCAGTGTGCGCCGACAGGGGGGCCACGAGCAGTACTTC.

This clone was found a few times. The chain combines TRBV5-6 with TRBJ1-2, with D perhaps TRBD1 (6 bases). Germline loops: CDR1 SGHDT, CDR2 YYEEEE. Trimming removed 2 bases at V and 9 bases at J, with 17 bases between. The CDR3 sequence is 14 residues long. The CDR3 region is CASSFPGTRGRYTF. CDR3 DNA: TGTGCCAGCAGCTTCCCTGGGACAAGAGGTCGCTACACCTTC.

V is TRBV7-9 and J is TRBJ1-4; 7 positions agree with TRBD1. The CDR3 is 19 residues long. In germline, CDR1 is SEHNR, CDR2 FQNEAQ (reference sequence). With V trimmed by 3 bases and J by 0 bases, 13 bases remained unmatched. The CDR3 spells CASSFSRQTGQATNEKLFF. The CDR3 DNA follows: TGTGCCAGCAGCTTCAGCCGGCAAACCGGACAGGCAACTAATGAAAAACTGTTTTTT. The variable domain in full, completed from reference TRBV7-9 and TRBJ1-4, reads DTGVSQNPRHKITKRGQNVTFRCDPISEHNRLYWYRQTLGQGPEFLTYFQNEAQLEKSRLLSDRFSAERPKGSFSTLEIQRTEQGDSAMYLCASSFSRQTGQATNEKLFFGSGTQLSVL.

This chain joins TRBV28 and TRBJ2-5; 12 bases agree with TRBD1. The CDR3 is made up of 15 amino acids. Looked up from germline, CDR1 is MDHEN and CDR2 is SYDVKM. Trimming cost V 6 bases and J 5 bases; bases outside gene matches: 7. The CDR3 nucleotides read TGTGCCAGCAGGACCGGGACAGGGGGCACGGAGACCCAGTACTTC. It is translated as CASRTGTGGTETQYF.

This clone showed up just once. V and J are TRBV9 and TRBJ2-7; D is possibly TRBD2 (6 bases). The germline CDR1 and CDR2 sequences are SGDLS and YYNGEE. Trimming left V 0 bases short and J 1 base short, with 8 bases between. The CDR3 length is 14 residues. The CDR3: CASSVGAGSYEQYF. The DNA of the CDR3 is TGTGCCAGCAGCGTAGGGGCGGGGTCCTACGAGCAGTACTTC.

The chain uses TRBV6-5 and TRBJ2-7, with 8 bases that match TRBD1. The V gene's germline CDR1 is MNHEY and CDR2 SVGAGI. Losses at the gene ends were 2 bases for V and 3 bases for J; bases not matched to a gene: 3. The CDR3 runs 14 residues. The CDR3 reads CASSYGQGNYEQYF. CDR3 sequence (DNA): TGTGCCAGCAGTTACGGACAGGGAAACTACGAGCAGTACTTC.

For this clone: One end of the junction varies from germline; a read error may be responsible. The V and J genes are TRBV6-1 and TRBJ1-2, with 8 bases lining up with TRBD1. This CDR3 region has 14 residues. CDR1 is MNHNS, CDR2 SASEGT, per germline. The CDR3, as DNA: TGTGCCAGCAGAGAAGCAGGGGGCCAGTATGGCTACACCTTC. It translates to CASREAGGQYGYTF.

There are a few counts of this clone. This chain's CDR3 is CASSLRSGGGYGYTF. CDR3 bases: TGTGCCAGCAGTTTACGGTCAGGGGGTGGCTATGGCTACACCTTC. The chain has TRBV27 and TRBJ1-2, with TRBD1 identical over 7 bases. Trimming at V came to 2 bases and at J to 4 bases, leaving 7 bases not matched to a gene. Germline V gene lookup returns CDR1 MNHEY and CDR2 SMNVEV (reference sequence). The CDR3 totals 15 residues.

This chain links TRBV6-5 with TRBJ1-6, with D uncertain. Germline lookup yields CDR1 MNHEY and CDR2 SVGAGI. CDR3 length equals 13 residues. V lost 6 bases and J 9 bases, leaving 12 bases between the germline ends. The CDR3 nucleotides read TGTGCCAGCAGCATGGAGGGTACTTCACCCCTCCACTTT. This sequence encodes CASSMEGTSPLHF.

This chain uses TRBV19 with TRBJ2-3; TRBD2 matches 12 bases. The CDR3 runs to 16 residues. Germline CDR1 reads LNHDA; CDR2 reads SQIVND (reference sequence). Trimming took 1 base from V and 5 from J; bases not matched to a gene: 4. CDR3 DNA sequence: TGTGCCAGTAGTATAGTCCCGGGACTAGCGGGAGATACGCAGTATTTT. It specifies CASSIVPGLAGDTQYF. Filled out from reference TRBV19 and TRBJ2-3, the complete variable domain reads DGGITQSPKYLFRKEGQNVTLSCEQNLNHDAMYWYRQDPGQGLRLIYYSQIVNDFQKGDIAEGYSVSREKKESFPLTVTSAQKNPTAFYLCASSIVPGLAGDTQYFGPGTRLTVL.

The DNA for the CDR3 is TGTGCCATCAGCGGGACTAGCGCCGATACGCAGTATTTT. Its protein product is CAISGTSADTQYF. The chain is built from TRBV10-3 and TRBJ2-3; 10 nucleotides line up with TRBD2. Germline CDR1 ENHRY, CDR2 SYGVKD. Trimming at V came to 6 bases and at J to 6 bases, leaving 3 bases not matched to a gene. The CDR3 contains 13 residues.

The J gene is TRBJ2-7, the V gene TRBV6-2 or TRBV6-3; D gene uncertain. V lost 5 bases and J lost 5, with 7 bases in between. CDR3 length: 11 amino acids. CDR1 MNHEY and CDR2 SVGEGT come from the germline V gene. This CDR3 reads CASSDRDEQYF. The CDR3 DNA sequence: TGTGCCAGCAGTGACCGGGACGAGCAGTACTTC.